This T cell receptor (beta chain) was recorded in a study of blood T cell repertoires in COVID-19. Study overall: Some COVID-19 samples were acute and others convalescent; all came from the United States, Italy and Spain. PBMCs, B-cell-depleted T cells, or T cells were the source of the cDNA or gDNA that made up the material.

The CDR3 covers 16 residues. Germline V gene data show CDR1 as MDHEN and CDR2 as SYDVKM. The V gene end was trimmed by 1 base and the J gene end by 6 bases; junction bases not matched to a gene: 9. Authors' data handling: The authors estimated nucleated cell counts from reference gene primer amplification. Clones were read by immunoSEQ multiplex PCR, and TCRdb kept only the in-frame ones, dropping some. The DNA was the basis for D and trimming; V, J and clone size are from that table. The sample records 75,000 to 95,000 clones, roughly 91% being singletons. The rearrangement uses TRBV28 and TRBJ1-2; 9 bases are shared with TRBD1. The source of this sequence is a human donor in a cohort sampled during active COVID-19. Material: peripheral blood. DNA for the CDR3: TGTGCCAGCAGTTTATCCGGACAGGGGCTAGTTAATGGCTACACCTTC. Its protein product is CASSLSGQGLVNGYTF.